This TCR beta chain came from a study of blood T cells in healthy people across ages. Study outcomes and limitations: Unsorted PBMC material precluded a definitive naive versus antigen-experienced comparison.

Russia was home to the donors, healthy Caucasian individuals aged 6 to 90. The CDR3 is 13 amino acids. Germline V gene lookup returns CDR1 DFQATT and CDR2 SNEGSKA (reference sequence). V dropped 3 bases and J dropped 3; count of bases not matched to a gene: 4. In its sample, this clonotype was seen a few times. The antigen is not known. PCR was performed a second time for roughly 6 to 12 cycles using a sample-barcoded 5' primer and a J-beta primer mix. Each cDNA molecule carried a tag from a template-switch adaptor that contained 12 random nucleotides. TCRdb redid the calling of the 5' RACE reads with MiXCR, one entry per CDR3 protein. The sample comprises around 1,800,000 distinct CDR3 sequences, around 40% of which are singletons, and 23% rests with the top ten.

This clonotype was sampled from a human donor in good health. Material for sequencing was blood. This chain uses TRBV20-1 with TRBJ2-7; 8 nucleotides agree with TRBD1. The CDR3 here is CSARTTGVYEQYF. The CDR3 region has the DNA TGCAGTGCTAGGACGACAGGGGTCTACGAGCAGTACTTC.